This TCR beta chain was identified during a study of neurological immune-mediated disorders. Study conclusions and caveats: The multiple sclerosis repertoire cluster showed no association with any clinical or MRI feature. The authors stated that larger cohorts are needed.

This clonotype was counted many times. Its antigen is still unknown. TCRdb itself ran the 5' RACE reads through MiXCR, one entry per CDR3 protein. This table has roughly 70,000 distinct CDR3 sequences, around 3.9% appearing once. The V and J ends lost 3 bases and 8 bases respectively, with 11 bases between them. Germline V gene data show CDR1 as MNHEY and CDR2 as SMNVEV (reference sequence). This CDR3 is built from 13 residues. The clonotype was recovered from a man aged 25-40 years with multiple sclerosis. The rearrangement joins TRBV27 to TRBJ2-1; D call uncertain. Sequenced input: PBMCs. This chain's CDR3 is CASSFGLGYEQFF. DNA for the CDR3: TGTGCCAGCAGTTTCGGGTTGGGATATGAGCAGTTCTTC.